These 4 T cell receptor beta chains originate from one sample sequenced in a study of graft-versus-host responses after intestinal transplantation. These receptors lack a known antigen. The data were produced by immunoSEQ multiplex PCR, yet TCRdb's version contains in-frame clones alone and is incomplete. The repertoire has tens of thousands of clones, over 85% of them found once; the top ten carry approximately 0.5%. This material consisted of unstimulated CD8+ T cells sorted from spleen or lymph node cells, taken before intestinal transplant. Receptors originate from a human donor who received an intestinal transplant.

The V gene is TRBV18, the J gene TRBJ2-1; TRBD1 is a possible D gene (5 bases). V shed 0 bases and J shed 2 bases, with 8 bases lying between them. CDR3 length equals 15 residues. The germline V gene has CDR1 KGHSH and CDR2 LQKENI. Here the CDR3 DNA reads TGTGCCAGCTCACCACCCGAGACAGCCTACAATGAGCAGTTCTTC. Translating it yields CASSPPETAYNEQFF.

Details on this clone: One junction end disagrees with the germline gene, perhaps due to a read error. This CDR3 is also generated by other DNA sequences in the sample. For the CDR3, the DNA is TGTGCCAAGTTCCTTCTCCGGGGACAGGCCTACGAACAGTACTTC. Its translation: CAKFLLRGQAYEQYF. The genes are TRBV6-1 and TRBJ2-7; TRBD1 agrees at 8 bases. The CDR3 totals 15 residues. In germline, CDR1 is MNHNS, CDR2 SASEGT.

The chain combines TRBV27 with TRBJ2-7, with a possible D match to TRBD2 (5 bases). The CDR3 length is 14 residues. Trimming stripped 4 bases from V and 3 bases from J, with 13 bases between. Germline V gene sequence: CDR1 MNHEY, CDR2 SMNVEV (reference sequence). Here the CDR3 DNA reads TGTGCCAGCAGTTATTCGGGATGGGACTACGAGCAGTACTTC. Translated: CASSYSGWDYEQYF.

The CDR3 reads CASSGVGEVTGELFF. The CDR3 coding sequence is TGCGCCAGCAGCGGCGTCGGGGAGGTCACCGGGGAGCTGTTTTTT. The chain has TRBV5-1 and TRBJ2-2, with D tentatively TRBD2 (6 bases). Germline-derived CDR1 and CDR2 are SGHRS and YFSETQ. The germline V and J ends were trimmed by 4 bases and 4 bases, with 14 bases remaining between them. The CDR3 totals 15 residues. Using reference TRBV5-1 and TRBJ2-2 for the parts outside the CDR3, the full variable domain is KAGVTQTPRYLIKTRGQQVTLSCSPISGHRSVSWYQQTPGQGLQFLFEYFSETQRNKGNFPGRFSGRQFSNSRSEMNVSTLELGDSALYLCASSGVGEVTGELFFGEGSRLTVL.